These 7 T cell receptor beta chains share one sample of origin, sequenced in a study of blood T cell repertoires in COVID-19. Measured with immunoSEQ multiplex PCR; TCRdb has only the in-frame clones, and not every one. Of 300,000 to 450,000 clones listed, more than 70% were seen once; the top ten hold roughly 2.1%. Sequenced material: peripheral blood. The receptors come from a woman aged 60-75 years with COVID-19, enrolled during active disease.

The chain employs TRBV27 and TRBJ2-3; 9 bases fit TRBD1. V was pared by 2 bases and J by 4 bases, with 4 bases of the junction left unmatched. The V gene's germline CDR1 is MNHEY and CDR2 SMNVEV (reference sequence). The CDR3 sequence is 15 residues long. CDR3 residues: CASSLRTGAPDTQYF. DNA for the CDR3: TGTGCCAGCAGTTTAAGGACAGGGGCACCAGATACGCAGTATTTT.

This chain links TRBV27 with TRBJ2-7; TRBD1 matches at 9 bases. Germline V gives CDR1 MNHEY, CDR2 SMNVEV (reference sequence). The CDR3 is 13 residues long. Trimming at V came to 6 bases and at J to 3 bases, leaving 3 bases not matched to a gene. The CDR3 protein is CASRRQGDYEQYF. CDR3 nucleotide sequence: TGTGCCAGCAGAAGACAGGGGGACTACGAGCAGTACTTC.

This chain joins TRBV29-1 and TRBJ1-1; possible D gene TRBD1, 5 bases. The CDR3 loop spans 13 amino acids. Germline assignment: CDR1 SQVTM and CDR2 ANQGSEA. V lost 7 bases, J lost 0 bases, and 12 bases lay in between. CDR3: CSAAGDLNTEAFF. The CDR3 nucleotides are TGCAGCGCAGCGGGGGACCTGAACACTGAAGCTTTCTTT.

V gene TRBV5-5 combines with J gene TRBJ1-4; D is perhaps TRBD1 (6 bases). V lost 3 bases, J lost 5 bases, and 11 bases lay in between. The CDR3 is 14 amino acids. Looked up from germline, CDR1 is SGHKS and CDR2 is YYEKEE (reference sequence). The CDR3 sequence: CASSSTGSNEKLFF. The CDR3 region has the DNA TGTGCCAGCAGCTCTACAGGGTCCAATGAAAAACTGTTTTTT.

The genes are TRBV18 and TRBJ2-7, with 7 bases identical to TRBD1. Germline CDR1 and CDR2: KGHSH and LQKENI. The CDR3 contains 13 residues. J was trimmed by 3 bases and V by 6 bases; bases with no gene match: 5. In DNA, the CDR3 is TGTGCCAGCTCTTGGGGGACAGACTACGAGCAGTACTTC. This codes for CASSWGTDYEQYF.

The chain links TRBV18 to TRBJ2-7; 8 bases match TRBD1. Losses at the gene ends were 3 bases for V and 0 bases for J; bases not matched to a gene: 7. Per the germline V gene, CDR1 is KGHSH and CDR2 is LQKENI. There are 16 residues in the CDR3. The CDR3 coding sequence is TGTGCCAGCTCACCGACTAGGACAGGGAGCTCCTACGAGCAGTACTTC. This encodes CASSPTRTGSSYEQYF.

The chain is built from TRBV5-1 and TRBJ1-6; TRBD1 matches at 8 bases. CDR3 length: 15 residues. CDR1 and CDR2 from the germline V gene are SGHRS and YFSETQ. J lost 9 bases, V lost 0 bases, and 5 bases had no gene match. As DNA, the CDR3 is TGCGCCAGCAGCTTGGGACAGACAGGGGCTTCACCCCTCCACTTT. It is translated as CASSLGQTGASPLHF. Based on the CDR3 plus reference TRBV5-1 and TRBJ1-6, the full variable domain is KAGVTQTPRYLIKTRGQQVTLSCSPISGHRSVSWYQQTPGQGLQFLFEYFSETQRNKGNFPGRFSGRQFSNSRSEMNVSTLELGDSALYLCASSLGQTGASPLHFGNGTRLTVT.